This is a list of T cell receptor beta chains from one sample in a study of cytomegalovirus exposure and HLA in healthy donors. The method was immunoSEQ multiplex PCR; TCRdb's version includes in-frame clones alone and lacks a portion of them. The data show 55,000 or so clones, around 80% seen once. Sequenced input: PBMCs. The origin of the receptors is a middle-aged man in good health and CMV-seronegative. Both conserved end residues are part of each CDR3. A D gene is named only where the DNA matches it firmly. Clone size, where shown, is once, few, many, or a class for clones that have expanded.

V gene	J gene	clone size	D gene	CDR3 DNA	CDR3 protein
TRBV5-8	TRBJ2-3	once	NA	TGTGCCAGCAGCTTGCGGGGAACGCAGTATTTT	CASSLRGTQYF
TRBV19	TRBJ2-3	NA	TRBD1	TGTGCCAGTACCGAGACAGGGAGCACAGATACGCAGTATTTT	CASTETGSTDTQYF
TRBV28	TRBJ2-6	NA	TRBD2	TGTGCCAGCAGTCCACCCGGGGGGTCCGGGGCCAACGTCCTGACTTTC	CASSPPGGSGANVLTF
TRBV30	TRBJ2-3	NA	TRBD2	TGTGCCTGGACGGGACTAGCGGGGGCCGATACGCAGTATTTT	CAWTGLAGADTQYF
TRBV7-9	TRBJ2-7	few	TRBD2	TGTGCCAGCAGCTTGGGTGGACTAGCGCATGGCGAGCAGTACTTC	CASSLGGLAHGEQYF
TRBV19	TRBJ2-7	NA	TRBD1	TGTGCCAGTAGTTGGGGGACAGGGGACCTCGAGCAGTACTTC	CASSWGTGDLEQYF
TRBV5-4	TRBJ1-1	NA	NA	TGTGCCAGCAGCCGCACTAGCGCGAACACTGAAGCTTTCTTT	CASSRTSANTEAFF
TRBV7-2	TRBJ2-7	NA	NA	TGTGCCAGCAGCTTAGGGGGCTCGTTCTCCTACGAGCAGTACTTC	CASSLGGSFSYEQYF
TRBV4-2	TRBJ2-2	NA	TRBD2	TGTGCCAGCAGCCAAACTCGGACTAGCAGCACCGGGGAGCTGTTTTTT	CASSQTRTSSTGELFF
TRBV9	TRBJ1-1	NA	NA	TGTGCCAGCAGGATAAAGGGGAACCAGACTGAAGCTTTCTTT	CASRIKGNQTEAFF
TRBV27	TRBJ1-4	NA	NA	TGTGCCAGCAGAACTATCGGGGGAAGATTTGAAAAACTGTTTTTT	CASRTIGGRFEKLFF
TRBV18	TRBJ2-1	once	NA	TGTGCCAGCTCACACCCCGGGGGTGACCCCTACAATGAGCAGTTCTTC	CASSHPGGDPYNEQFF
TRBV4-1	TRBJ1-2	NA	TRBD1	TGCGCCAGCAGCCAAGATATCGGGACAGGGGGTATCTATGGCTACACCTTC	CASSQDIGTGGIYGYTF
TRBV5-1	TRBJ2-7	NA	TRBD2	TGCGCCAGCAGCTTGGCAGCGGGGTACGAGCAGTACTTC	CASSLAAGYEQYF
TRBV7-6	TRBJ2-7	NA	NA	TGTGCCAGCAGCTTAGGGGGGGGCATAAGCTACGAGCAGTACTTC	CASSLGGGISYEQYF
TRBV6-5	TRBJ1-2	once	TRBD1	TGTGCCAGCAACGGACAGGGGGTTGACTATGGCTACACCTTC	CASNGQGVDYGYTF
TRBV7-9	TRBJ1-6	NA	TRBD1	TGTGCCAGCAGCCGGGGACAGACCCGCTCCTATAATTCACCCCTCCACTTT	CASSRGQTRSYNSPLHF
TRBV6-5	TRBJ2-2	NA	NA	TGTGCCAGCAGTTACGGACAGCCCCACACCGGGGAGCTGTTTTTT	CASSYGQPHTGELFF
TRBV29-1	TRBJ2-1	NA	TRBD2	TGCAGCGCTGGCGGGACTAACTCCTACAATGAGCAGTTCTTC	CSAGGTNSYNEQFF
TRBV2	TRBJ2-1	NA	NA	TGTGCCAGCTGCAATGGGGATAACAGGGATAGTGAGCAGTTCTTC	CASCNGDNRDSEQFF
TRBV19	TRBJ1-5	NA	TRBD1	TGTGCCAGTAGTGCCAGGACAGGGGAGCAGCCCCAGCATTTT	CASSARTGEQPQHF
TRBV7-9	TRBJ1-6	NA	NA	TGTGCCAGCAGCTTAGCGCTAGGCGCCCCCGGTCCCCTCCACTTT	CASSLALGAPGPLHF
TRBV29-1	TRBJ2-3	once	NA	TGCAGCGTTTCGGGCACAGATACGCAGTATTTT	CSVSGTDTQYF
TRBV7-2	TRBJ2-5	NA	NA	TGTGCCAGCGCAAAAGGGGGGGTTGAAGAGACCCAGTACTTC	CASAKGGVEETQYF
TRBV15	TRBJ2-7	NA	TRBD2	TGTGCCACCAGCAGAGGACCGGGACTAGCGGCCTCCTACGAGCAGTACTTC	CATSRGPGLAASYEQYF
TRBV6-5	TRBJ2-7	NA	NA	TGTGCCAGCAGTTACTCAGGGGCATTGAAGTCCGAGCAGTACTTC	CASSYSGALKSEQYF
TRBV19	TRBJ1-2	NA	TRBD1	TGTGCCAGTAGTATAGAGTCGGGACAGGGTAGCTATGGCTACACCTTC	CASSIESGQGSYGYTF
TRBV19	TRBJ2-2	NA	NA	TGTGCCAGTAGGGGGAATGGGGCGCCGTTGATCGGGGAGCTGTTTTTT	CASRGNGAPLIGELFF
TRBV5-1	TRBJ2-5	NA	TRBD2	TGCGCCAGCAGCTCCAACGGGGGGTCTCAAGAGACCCAGTACTTC	CASSSNGGSQETQYF
TRBV7-9	TRBJ1-2	NA	TRBD1	TGTGCCAGCAGCTGGACAGGGAGACCTGGCTACACCTTC	CASSWTGRPGYTF
TRBV4-1	TRBJ1-3	NA	TRBD1	TGCGCCAGCAGCCAACCGGACAGGGACCCTGGAAACACCATATATTTT	CASSQPDRDPGNTIYF